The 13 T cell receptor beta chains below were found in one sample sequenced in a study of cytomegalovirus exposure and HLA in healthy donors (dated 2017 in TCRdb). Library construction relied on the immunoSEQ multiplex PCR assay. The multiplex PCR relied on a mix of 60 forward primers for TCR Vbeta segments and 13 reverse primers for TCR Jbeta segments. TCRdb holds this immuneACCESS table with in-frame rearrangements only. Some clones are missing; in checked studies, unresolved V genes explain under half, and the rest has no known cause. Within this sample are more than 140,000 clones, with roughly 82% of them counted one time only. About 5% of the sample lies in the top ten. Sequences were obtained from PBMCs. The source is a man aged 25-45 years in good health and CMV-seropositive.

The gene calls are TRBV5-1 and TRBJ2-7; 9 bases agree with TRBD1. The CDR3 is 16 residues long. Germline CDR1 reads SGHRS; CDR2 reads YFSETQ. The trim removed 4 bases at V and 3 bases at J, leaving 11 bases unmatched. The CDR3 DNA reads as TGCGCCAGCAGCCGCACAGGGGGCGCGGATTACTACGAGCAGTACTTC. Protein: CASSRTGGADYYEQYF.

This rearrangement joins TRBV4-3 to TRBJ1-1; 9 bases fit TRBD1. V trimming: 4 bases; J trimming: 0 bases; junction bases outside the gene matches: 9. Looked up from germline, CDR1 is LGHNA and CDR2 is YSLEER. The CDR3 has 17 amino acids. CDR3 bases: TGCGCCAGCAGCCCGGGACAGGGAGCCGCGATGAACACTGAAGCTTTCTTT. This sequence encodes CASSPGQGAAMNTEAFF.

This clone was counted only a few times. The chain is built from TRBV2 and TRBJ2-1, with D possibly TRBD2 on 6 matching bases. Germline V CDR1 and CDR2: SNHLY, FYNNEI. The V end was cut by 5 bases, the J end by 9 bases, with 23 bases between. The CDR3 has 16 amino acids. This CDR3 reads CASSLTRGAGEIEQFF. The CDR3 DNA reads TGTGCCAGCAGTCTGACCCGCGGGGCGGGCGAGATTGAGCAGTTCTTC.

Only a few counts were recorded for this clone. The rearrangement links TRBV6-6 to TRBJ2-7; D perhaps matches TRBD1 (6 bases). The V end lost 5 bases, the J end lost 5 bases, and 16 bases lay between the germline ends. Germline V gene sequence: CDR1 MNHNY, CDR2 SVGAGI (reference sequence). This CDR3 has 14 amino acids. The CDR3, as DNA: TGTGCCAGCAGTCTACAGGGAAGGGTCCACGAGCAGTACTTC. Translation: CASSLQGRVHEQYF.

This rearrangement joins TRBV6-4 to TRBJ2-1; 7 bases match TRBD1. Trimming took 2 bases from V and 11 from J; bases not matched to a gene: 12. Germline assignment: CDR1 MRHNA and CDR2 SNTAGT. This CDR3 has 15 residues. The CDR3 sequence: CASSDPTGNRNKQFF. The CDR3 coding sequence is TGTGCCAGCAGTGACCCGACAGGGAATCGAAATAAGCAGTTCTTC.

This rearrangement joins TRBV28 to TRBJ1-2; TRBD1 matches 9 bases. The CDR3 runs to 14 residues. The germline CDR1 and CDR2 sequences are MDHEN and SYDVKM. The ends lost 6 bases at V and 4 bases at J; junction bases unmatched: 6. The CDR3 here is CASSLQGASYGYTF. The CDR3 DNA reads TGTGCCAGCAGCCTACAGGGGGCAAGCTATGGCTACACCTTC.

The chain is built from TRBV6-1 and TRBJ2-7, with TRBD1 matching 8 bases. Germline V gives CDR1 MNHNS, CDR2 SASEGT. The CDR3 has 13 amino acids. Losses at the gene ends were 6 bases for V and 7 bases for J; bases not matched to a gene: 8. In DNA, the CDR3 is TGTGCCAGCAGGGGACAGGCGCAACTGGAGCAGTACTTC. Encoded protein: CASRGQAQLEQYF.

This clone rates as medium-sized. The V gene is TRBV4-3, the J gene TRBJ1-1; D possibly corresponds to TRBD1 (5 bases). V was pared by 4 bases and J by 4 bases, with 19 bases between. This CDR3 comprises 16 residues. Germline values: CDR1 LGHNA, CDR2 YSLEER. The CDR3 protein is CASSLSTWTLTTEAFF. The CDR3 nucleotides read TGCGCCAGCAGCCTCTCGACATGGACACTGACCACTGAAGCTTTCTTT.

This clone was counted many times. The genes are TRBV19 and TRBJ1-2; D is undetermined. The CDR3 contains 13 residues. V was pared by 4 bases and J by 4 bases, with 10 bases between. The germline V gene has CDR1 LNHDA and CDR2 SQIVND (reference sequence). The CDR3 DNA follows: TGTGCCAGTAGTACCGGGATCCTCTATGGCTACACCTTC. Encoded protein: CASSTGILYGYTF. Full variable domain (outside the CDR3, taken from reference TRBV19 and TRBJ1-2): DGGITQSPKYLFRKEGQNVTLSCEQNLNHDAMYWYRQDPGQGLRLIYYSQIVNDFQKGDIAEGYSVSREKKESFPLTVTSAQKNPTAFYLCASSTGILYGYTFGSGTRLTVV.

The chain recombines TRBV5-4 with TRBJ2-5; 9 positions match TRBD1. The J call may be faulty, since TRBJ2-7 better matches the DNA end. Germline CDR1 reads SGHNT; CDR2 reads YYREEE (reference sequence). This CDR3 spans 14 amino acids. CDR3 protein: CASSSGQGFYEQYF. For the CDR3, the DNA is TGTGCCAGCAGCTCGGGACAGGGATTCTACGAGCAGTACTTC.

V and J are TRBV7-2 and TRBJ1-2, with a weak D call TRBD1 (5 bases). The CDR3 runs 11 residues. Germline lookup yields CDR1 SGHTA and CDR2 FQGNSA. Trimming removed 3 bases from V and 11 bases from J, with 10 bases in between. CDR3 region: CASSFHDRYTF. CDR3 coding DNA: TGTGCCAGCAGCTTCCATGACAGATACACCTTC.

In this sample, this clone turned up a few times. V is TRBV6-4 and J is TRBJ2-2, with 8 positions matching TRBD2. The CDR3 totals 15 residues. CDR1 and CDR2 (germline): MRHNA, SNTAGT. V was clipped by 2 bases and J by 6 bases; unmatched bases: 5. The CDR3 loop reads CASSDGAGGPGELFF. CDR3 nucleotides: TGTGCCAGCAGTGACGGGGCGGGAGGCCCCGGGGAGCTGTTTTTT.

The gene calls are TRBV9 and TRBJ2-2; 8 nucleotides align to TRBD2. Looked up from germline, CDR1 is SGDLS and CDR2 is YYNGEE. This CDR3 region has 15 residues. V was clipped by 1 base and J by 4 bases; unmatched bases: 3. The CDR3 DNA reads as TGTGCCAGCAGCGTAACCAGCGGGGGCACCGGGGAGCTGTTTTTT. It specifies CASSVTSGGTGELFF.